This section outlines one TCR beta chain sequence together with its context. Antigen specificity is unknown. TCRdb re-called the 5' RACE reads through MiXCR, storing one row per CDR3 protein. Of roughly 240,000 distinct CDR3 sequences listed, 6% to 8.5% are singletons. These data come from a study of identical twins. Germline CDR1 is SGHDT and CDR2 is YYEEEE. The ends lost 2 bases at V and 5 bases at J; junction bases unmatched: 6. The CDR3 is 16 amino acids. Overall study results and limits: Out-of-frame sharing of TCR alpha in monozygotic twins was underestimated by models.

The same data also contributed to another study, on yellow fever vaccine responses in identical twins.

The clonotype comes from a woman younger than 30 in good health. This chain uses TRBV5-6 with TRBJ2-2; TRBD1 aligns across 10 bases. Sequences were obtained from CD8+ T cells sorted from blood. Written as DNA, the CDR3 is TGTGCCAGCAGCTTAATGGGACAGGGGTGGACCGGGGAGCTGTTTTTT. Residues: CASSLMGQGWTGELFF.